This T cell receptor (beta chain) was identified during a study of control samples from healthy donors and cancer patients. From germline, CDR1 is LGHDT and CDR2 YNNKEL (reference sequence). J was trimmed by 1 base and V by 1 base; bases with no gene match: 7. The CDR3 is made up of 17 amino acids. Some clones are missing from TCRdb's copy, which holds only in-frame ones; the method was immunoSEQ multiplex PCR. This table has 69,000 or so clones, 85% to 95% appearing once. A single count supports this clone. The source of this sequence is a woman aged 30 to 39 in good health. Sequenced input: blood. V is TRBV3-1 (or the pseudogene TRBV3-2) and J is TRBJ2-4, with TRBD1 matching 7 bases. The CDR3 is CASSQGTGAGAKNIQYF. The CDR3 nucleotides are TGTGCCAGCAGCCAAGGTACAGGGGCTGGGGCCAAAAACATTCAGTACTTC.